These 32 T cell receptor beta chains were all obtained from the same sample, sequenced in a study of cytomegalovirus exposure and HLA in healthy donors. Profiling relied on immunoSEQ multiplex PCR, and the TCRdb table lists in-frame clones only, not all of them. In the table there are roughly 180,000 clones, over 65% of which are singletons. Sequencing input: PBMCs. The origin of the receptors is a man aged 18 to 30 in good health and CMV-seropositive.

The chain links TRBV7-9 to TRBJ1-2; 10 nucleotides agree with TRBD1. J was trimmed by 4 bases and V by 5 bases; bases with no gene match: 4. The CDR3 runs to 14 residues. CDR1 and CDR2 (germline): SEHNR, FQNEAQ (reference sequence). Here the CDR3 reads CASSPGTGAYGYTF. CDR3 bases: TGTGCCAGCAGCCCGGGGACAGGGGCCTATGGCTACACCTTC.

The genes are TRBV28 and TRBJ2-4; D call uncertain. Deletions cut 5 bases from V and 8 bases from J, with 16 bases between. Germline CDR1 MDHEN, CDR2 SYDVKM. The CDR3 is made up of 14 amino acids. CDR3 in amino acids: CASSRVFSEDIQYF. DNA for the CDR3: TGTGCCAGCAGTCGGGTGTTTTCCGAGGACATTCAGTACTTC.

This clone was detected once. The V call is TRBV5-1, the J call TRBJ1-2; 9 bases are shared with TRBD1. The CDR3 consists of 17 residues. V was clipped by 0 bases and J by 3 bases; unmatched bases: 9. CDR1 is SGHRS, CDR2 YFSETQ, per germline. The CDR3 reads CASSLALPQGADYGYTF. The CDR3 nucleotides read TGCGCCAGCAGCTTGGCTCTTCCACAGGGGGCGGACTATGGCTACACCTTC.

V gene TRBV28 combines with J gene TRBJ2-4; maybe TRBD2 (6 bases). CDR3 size: 13 residues. V lost 8 bases and J 0 bases, leaving 8 bases between the germline ends. CDR1 and CDR2 from the germline V gene are MDHEN and SYDVKM. CDR3 coding DNA: TGTGCCAGCTTGGGAGGAGCCAAAAACATTCAGTACTTC. It encodes CASLGGAKNIQYF.

The CDR3 here is CASRLAGDTGELFF. The CDR3 DNA reads as TGTGCCAGCAGACTAGCGGGAGACACCGGGGAGCTGTTTTTT. The V and J genes are TRBV6-4 and TRBJ2-2; 11 nucleotides match TRBD2. In germline, CDR1 is MRHNA, CDR2 SNTAGT. Trimming took 6 bases from V and 3 from J; bases not matched to a gene: 0. The CDR3 consists of 14 residues.

The chain uses TRBV5-1 and TRBJ2-1; D call uncertain. Trimming took 6 bases from V and 4 from J, leaving 17 bases between them. Germline V gene sequence: CDR1 SGHRS, CDR2 YFSETQ. The CDR3 has 15 residues. The CDR3 sequence is CASTLGQRWYNEQFF. CDR3 sequence (DNA): TGCGCCAGCACTTTAGGCCAGCGTTGGTACAATGAGCAGTTCTTC.

J is TRBJ2-1 and V is TRBV7-9; D is ambiguous. Germline V lookup: CDR1 SEHNR, CDR2 FQNEAQ (reference sequence). This CDR3 spans 13 amino acids. V lost 2 bases to trimming and J lost 8 bases, with 10 bases between them. The CDR3 DNA is TGTGCCAGCAGCTTAAAGGCTAGAGATGAGCAGTTCTTC. It specifies CASSLKARDEQFF.

The chain has TRBV9 and TRBJ1-4; TRBD1 matches at 7 bases. This CDR3 is built from 14 residues. CDR1 and CDR2 (germline): SGDLS, YYNGEE. J lost 5 bases, V lost 4 bases, and 5 bases had no gene match. The CDR3 region is CASSSGDRNEKLFF. The DNA of the CDR3 is TGTGCCAGCAGCTCGGGGGACAGAAATGAAAAACTGTTTTTT.

In this sample, this clone turned up once. J is TRBJ2-5 and V is TRBV28; a weak D match, TRBD2 (7 bases). Germline values: CDR1 MDHEN, CDR2 SYDVKM. Trimming took off 4 bases at V and 5 bases at J, with 23 bases between the two ends. The CDR3 extends over 17 amino acids. CDR3 coding DNA: TGTGCCAGCAGTTCCCCCCGTGGGGGGCGGGGGACTGAGACCCAGTACTTC. This translates into CASSSPRGGRGTETQYF.

The genes are TRBV9 and TRBJ2-1, with 12 bases fitting TRBD2. Looked up from germline, CDR1 is SGDLS and CDR2 is YYNGEE. There are 17 residues in the CDR3. V lost 3 bases, J lost 8 bases, and 12 bases stayed unmatched. CDR3 residues: CASSALLAGGPRDEQFF. The DNA for the CDR3 is TGTGCCAGCAGCGCCTTACTAGCGGGAGGACCTAGGGATGAGCAGTTCTTC.

The chain employs TRBV7-9 and TRBJ2-1; 8 positions agree with TRBD2. The CDR3 covers 17 residues. Germline V gene lookup returns CDR1 SEHNR and CDR2 FQNEAQ (reference sequence). V trimming: 2 bases; J trimming: 10 bases; junction bases outside the gene matches: 16. The CDR3 sequence is CASSLSSPAGGAREQFF. CDR3 DNA sequence: TGTGCCAGCAGCTTATCGTCCCCCGCGGGGGGCGCGCGGGAGCAGTTCTTC.

The V gene is TRBV19, the J gene TRBJ2-7; D gene uncertain. V dropped 4 bases and J dropped 5 bases, with 15 bases sitting between them. Per the germline V gene, CDR1 is LNHDA and CDR2 is SQIVND (reference sequence). This CDR3 is built from 14 residues. The CDR3 spells CASSKGLQIHEQYF. Here the CDR3 DNA reads TGTGCCAGTAGTAAAGGCCTACAGATCCACGAGCAGTACTTC. Full variable domain (missing parts from reference TRBV19 and TRBJ2-7): DGGITQSPKYLFRKEGQNVTLSCEQNLNHDAMYWYRQDPGQGLRLIYYSQIVNDFQKGDIAEGYSVSREKKESFPLTVTSAQKNPTAFYLCASSKGLQIHEQYFGPGTRLTVT.

The chain links TRBV19 to TRBJ2-7; 7 bases align to TRBD1. The CDR3 consists of 12 residues. The germline V gene encodes CDR1 LNHDA and CDR2 SQIVND (reference sequence). The trim removed 7 bases at V and 7 bases at J, leaving 7 bases unmatched. The CDR3 region has the DNA TGTGCCAGTACGGGGACAGAAGATGAGCAGTACTTC. It is translated as CASTGTEDEQYF.

The genes are TRBV11-2 and TRBJ2-4; tentatively, D is TRBD2 (6 bases). Germline CDR1 SGHAT, CDR2 FQNNGV. This CDR3 region has 15 residues. Trimming shortened V by 3 bases and J by 1 base, and 10 bases separated the two germline ends. This CDR3 reads CASSFSGAAKNIQYF. CDR3 sequence (DNA): TGTGCCAGCAGCTTTAGCGGAGCCGCCAAAAACATTCAGTACTTC. Combining the CDR3 with reference TRBV11-2 and TRBJ2-4 gives the whole variable domain EAGVAQSPRYKIIEKRQSVAFWCNPISGHATLYWYQQILGQGPKLLIQFQNNGVVDDSQLPKDRFSAERLKGVDSTLKIQPAKLEDSAVYLCASSFSGAAKNIQYFGAGTRLSVL.

V and J are TRBV7-8 and TRBJ2-7, with 13 bases lining up with TRBD2. This CDR3 has 15 residues. The germline V gene has CDR1 SGHVS and CDR2 FQNEAQ. The trim removed 3 bases at V and 6 bases at J, leaving 5 bases unmatched. CDR3 residues: CASSFGLAGAGEQYF. CDR3 in DNA: TGTGCCAGCAGCTTCGGACTAGCGGGAGCGGGCGAGCAGTACTTC.

V is TRBV30 and J is TRBJ2-1; tentatively, D is TRBD1 (6 bases). The V and J ends lost 1 base and 4 bases respectively, with 17 bases between them. The CDR3 length is 16 residues. Germline values: CDR1 GTSNPN, CDR2 SVGIG (reference sequence). The chain's CDR3 is CAWSGTGHFKYNEQFF. CDR3 in DNA: TGTGCCTGGAGTGGCACGGGACATTTTAAGTACAATGAGCAGTTCTTC. Drawing the rest from reference TRBV30 and TRBJ2-1, the complete variable domain is SQTIHQWPATLVQPVGSPLSLECTVEGTSNPNLYWYRQAAGRGLQLLFYSVGIGQISSEVPQNLSASRPQDRQFILSSKKLLLSDSGFYLCAWSGTGHFKYNEQFFGPGTRLTVL.

This chain links TRBV11-2 with TRBJ2-7; TRBD1 matches 9 bases. With 2 bases clipped from V and 3 bases from J, the junction kept 2 bases outside the gene matches. The CDR3 is 14 amino acids. Germline V lookup: CDR1 SGHAT, CDR2 FQNNGV. The CDR3 DNA is TGTGCCAGCAGCTTATGGGGACAGGGCTACGAGCAGTACTTC. Its protein product is CASSLWGQGYEQYF.

This sequence joins TRBV7-8 and TRBJ2-1, with 16 nucleotides matching TRBD2. The CDR3 sequence is 19 residues long. Germline V gives CDR1 SGHVS, CDR2 FQNEAQ. With V trimmed by 6 bases and J by 4 bases, 12 bases remained unmatched. Here the CDR3 reads CASSSPGLAGGPRYNEQFF. CDR3 DNA: TGTGCCAGCAGTTCCCCGGGACTAGCGGGAGGGCCGCGGTACAATGAGCAGTTCTTC.

The rearrangement uses TRBV28 and TRBJ1-2, with D possibly being TRBD1 (5 bases). CDR3 length: 13 amino acids. Germline V CDR1 and CDR2: MDHEN, SYDVKM. Deletions cut 2 bases from V and 8 bases from J, with 12 bases between. The CDR3 sequence: CASSLGTNLGYTF. In DNA, the CDR3 is TGTGCCAGCAGTTTAGGGACTAATCTCGGCTACACCTTC.

The J gene is TRBJ2-2, the V gene TRBV28, with 7 bases lining up with TRBD1. In germline, CDR1 is MDHEN, CDR2 SYDVKM. CDR3 length: 12 amino acids. The CDR3 reads CAVTGYTGELFF. CDR3 nucleotide sequence: TGTGCTGTGACAGGGTACACCGGGGAGCTGTTTTTT.

The chain employs TRBV5-6 and TRBJ1-5, with 10 bases matching TRBD1. Germline-derived CDR1 and CDR2 are SGHDT and YYEEEE. The ends lost 1 base at V and 7 bases at J; junction bases unmatched: 14. The CDR3 has 18 amino acids. The CDR3 region has the DNA TGTGCCAGCAGCTTGTTAGCTCCCGGGACAGGGGTGGAGCAGCCCCAGCATTTT. Translation: CASSLLAPGTGVEQPQHF.

With respect to this clone: The sample contains more than one DNA sequence encoding this CDR3. This chain connects TRBV11-3 to TRBJ2-7, with TRBD1 identical over 8 bases. Germline assignment: CDR1 SGHNT and CDR2 YENEEA. V gave up 1 base and J gave up 1 base; unmatched junction bases: 3. There are 15 residues in the CDR3. CDR3 protein: CASSLGQGRSYEQYF. The CDR3 nucleotides are TGTGCCAGCAGCTTAGGACAGGGGCGATCCTACGAGCAGTACTTC.

This clone was picked up one time. V gene TRBV11-3 combines with J gene TRBJ2-7; 7 nucleotides align to TRBD1. CDR3 size: 15 residues. From germline, CDR1 is SGHNT and CDR2 YENEEA. With V trimmed by 5 bases and J by 2 bases, 9 bases remained unmatched. CDR3 in amino acids: CASSRGGGLPYEQYF. DNA for the CDR3: TGTGCCAGCAGCCGAGGGGGCGGTCTCCCCTACGAGCAGTACTTC.

The rearrangement links TRBV27 to TRBJ2-1, with D possibly TRBD2 on 6 matching bases. CDR1 MNHEY and CDR2 SMNVEV come from the germline V gene (reference sequence). V was trimmed by 2 bases and J by 4 bases, leaving 12 bases between them. This CDR3 is built from 15 residues. The DNA of the CDR3 is TGTGCCAGCAGTTTAGCCCGGACTACATACAATGAGCAGTTCTTC. Translated: CASSLARTTYNEQFF.

This clone was seen only once. The genes are TRBV7-6 and TRBJ2-1; 10 bases align to TRBD1. V was clipped by 5 bases and J by 8 bases; unmatched bases: 9. The CDR3 loop spans 15 amino acids. Germline assignment: CDR1 SGHVS and CDR2 FNYEAQ. The CDR3 DNA follows: TGTGCCAGCAGCATACCGGGACAGGGGTTACATGAGCAGTTCTTC. Protein sequence: CASSIPGQGLHEQFF.

A single count supports this clone. The J gene is TRBJ2-1, the V gene TRBV5-1; 9 bases are a match to TRBD2. Trimming at V came to 4 bases and at J to 8 bases, leaving 4 bases not matched to a gene. Germline CDR1 and CDR2: SGHRS and YFSETQ. The CDR3 length is 13 residues. The CDR3 DNA sequence: TGCGCCAGCAGCGAGGGGACTAGCCATGAGCAGTTCTTC. Translation: CASSEGTSHEQFF.

The V and J genes are TRBV14 and TRBJ2-1, with a possible D match to TRBD2 (6 bases). Trimming removed 3 bases at V and 2 bases at J, with 14 bases between. The CDR3 runs to 16 residues. The V gene's germline CDR1 is SGHDN and CDR2 FVKESK. Here the CDR3 reads CASSQWVGSAYNEQFF. As DNA, the CDR3 is TGTGCCAGCAGCCAGTGGGTCGGGAGTGCCTACAATGAGCAGTTCTTC.

V is TRBV19 and J is TRBJ2-1; 7 bases line up with TRBD2. With V trimmed by 9 bases and J by 1 base, 12 bases remained unmatched. The CDR3 covers 16 residues. CDR1 and CDR2 from the germline V gene are LNHDA and SQIVND (reference sequence). The CDR3, as DNA: TGTGCCAGGGCGTGGGGGGGGGAGGGGTCCTACAATGAGCAGTTCTTC. It translates to CARAWGGEGSYNEQFF.

This sequence joins TRBV5-3 and TRBJ2-5; TRBD2 aligns across 8 bases. TRBV5-3 falls under the ORF class, with uncertain function. The CDR3 runs to 17 residues. The V segment lost 0 bases and the J segment 4 bases; nucleotides outside the gene matches: 11. CDR3 sequence: CARSLDLTSGGRETQYF. The CDR3 DNA follows: TGTGCCAGAAGCTTGGATTTAACGTCGGGGGGGAGAGAGACCCAGTACTTC.

The V gene is TRBV6-6, the J gene TRBJ2-3; no reliable D call. The V end was cut by 6 bases, the J end by 3 bases, with 4 bases between. The CDR3 has 11 amino acids. The V gene's germline CDR1 is MNHNY and CDR2 SVGAGI (reference sequence). In DNA, the CDR3 is TGTGCCAGCAGCCAAACAGATACGCAGTATTTT. It encodes CASSQTDTQYF.

The chain employs TRBV5-1 and TRBJ1-3, with a possible D match to TRBD1 (5 bases). The V end was cut by 0 bases, the J end by 2 bases, with 6 bases between. Per the germline V gene, CDR1 is SGHRS and CDR2 is YFSETQ. The CDR3 has 14 residues. This chain's CDR3 is CASSLAGTGNTIYF. The DNA for the CDR3 is TGCGCCAGCAGCTTGGCAGGGACTGGAAACACCATATATTTT.

CDR3 coding DNA: TGTGCCAGCAGCGGGGGCGAGAACACTGAAGCTTTCTTT. Its protein is CASSGGENTEAFF. The V call is TRBV7-9, the J call TRBJ1-1; tentatively, D is TRBD1 (6 bases). This CDR3 has 13 amino acids. Germline CDR1 SEHNR, CDR2 FQNEAQ (reference sequence). Trimming left V 5 bases short and J 1 base short, with 8 bases between. The full variable domain, with the rest looked up from reference TRBV7-9 and TRBJ1-1, is DTGVSQNPRHKITKRGQNVTFRCDPISEHNRLYWYRQTLGQGPEFLTYFQNEAQLEKSRLLSDRFSAERPKGSFSTLEIQRTEQGDSAMYLCASSGGENTEAFFGQGTRLTVV.